The rows below give T cell receptor beta chains drawn from one sample of a study of response to subunit inactivated influenza vaccine. TCRdb reanalysed the RT-PCR reads using MiXCR and keeps one entry per CDR3 protein. The table lists roughly 790,000 distinct CDR3 sequences, over 20% of them singletons, with roughly a tenth in the top ten. The sequenced sample was PBMCs from blood, obtained 4 to 6 days after vaccination. The receptors shown here come from a man aged 50-60 years who received an inactivated influenza vaccine. CDR3s leave out the opening cysteine and the closing phenylalanine or tryptophan. Each record gives: V gene, CDR3 protein.

v_gene: TRBV7-9; CDR3aa: ASSSPATSAGNIQY
v_gene: TRBV11-2; CDR3aa: ASSLVSGGRKYNEQF
v_gene: TRBV12-3/TRBV12-4; CDR3aa: ASSFRRTGTNEKLF
v_gene: TRBV27; CDR3aa: ASRPTGRSPLH
v_gene: TRBV10-2; CDR3aa: ASSDPAQNTEAF
v_gene: TRBV12-3/TRBV12-4; CDR3aa: ASSPLHTDTQY
v_gene: TRBV10-3; CDR3aa: ANRRDPNTEAF
v_gene: TRBV3-1; CDR3aa: ASSQWGGQPQH
v_gene: TRBV12-3/TRBV12-4; CDR3aa: ASSPRFSLLSYEQY
v_gene: TRBV6-1; CDR3aa: ASRLGGGLNEKLF
v_gene: TRBV7-3; CDR3aa: ASSLWSGRINQQF
v_gene: TRBV20-1; CDR3aa: SARGSGGPVLSGSYNEQF
v_gene: TRBV28; CDR3aa: ASSLFAAAGRLSGNTIY
v_gene: TRBV28; CDR3aa: AIGQGGYGYT
v_gene: TRBV20-1; CDR3aa: SGSMGGDGYT
v_gene: TRBV5-1; CDR3aa: ASTGAGGYT
v_gene: TRBV21-1; CDR3aa: ASSKGRAEENEQF
v_gene: TRBV20-1; CDR3aa: SARSGGGLYEQY
v_gene: TRBV27; CDR3aa: ASRPGGIDYGYT
v_gene: TRBV6-2/TRBV6-3; CDR3aa: ASSLLGYNEQF